This T cell receptor (beta chain) was found in a study of OX40 agonist ivuxolimab in advanced cancers. Unmatched junction bases numbered 5, after V lost 3 bases and J lost 1 base. Germline V gene data show CDR1 as LNHDA and CDR2 as SQIVND (reference sequence). The length of the CDR3 is 15 residues. TCRdb's copy holds only in-frame clones and misses some; the assay was immunoSEQ multiplex PCR. The sample carries around 46,000 clones, about 91% recorded once. The receptor's source is an adult with an advanced solid tumor such as melanoma, head and neck, liver or kidney cancer. The material sequenced was CD4+ or CD8+ T cells sorted from blood, taken in a trial of the OX40 agonist ivuxolimab. This sequence joins TRBV19 and TRBJ1-1, with 7 bases that match TRBD1. CDR3 sequence (DNA): TGTGCCAGTAGTATTTACGGGACAGCGAACACTGAAGCTTTCTTT. Its translation is CASSIYGTANTEAFF.